The sample holds a few counts of the clone carrying this T cell receptor beta chain. This record comes from a study of blood T cell repertoires in COVID-19. Study information: The United States, Italy and Spain provided the acute and convalescent COVID-19 samples. Sources were T cells, B-cell-depleted T cells, or PBMCs; the material itself was cDNA or gDNA.

In the authors' methods: For nucleated cells, counts were estimated from reference gene primer amplification. Sequencing was performed with immunoSEQ multiplex PCR; in TCRdb, only in-frame clones are kept and a portion is missing. Clone size and the V and J calls come from that table; the DNA yielded D and trimming. This sample has fewer than 150,000 clones; under 85% occur once, and the top ten carry about 5.8%. The clonotype comes from a human donor in a cohort sampled during active COVID-19. The sample comprised peripheral blood.

The CDR3 loop reads CASSYSKLIGYYGYTF. CDR3 in DNA: TGTGCCAGCAGTTACTCGAAATTGATCGGGTACTATGGCTACACCTTC. The rearrangement uses TRBV6-5 and TRBJ1-2, with D unclear. The CDR3 consists of 16 residues. The germline V gene has CDR1 MNHEY and CDR2 SVGAGI. Between the trimmed V and J ends, which lost 0 bases and 3 bases, there was a span of 14 bases.